The next 27 T cell receptor beta chains were all read from a single sample in a study of blood T cell repertoires in COVID-19. The table came from immunoSEQ multiplex PCR; TCRdb's copy has only in-frame clones and leaves some out. This repertoire shows approximately 240,000 clones, around 86% found once; its top ten account for less than 4%. The sequenced sample consisted of peripheral blood. These receptor sequences come from a woman between 25 and 40 years old who had recovered from COVID-19.

This clone was seen a handful of times. The chain employs TRBV18 and TRBJ1-2; D unresolved. Looked up from germline, CDR1 is KGHSH and CDR2 is LQKENI. The CDR3 runs to 14 residues. Trimming took 6 bases from V and 4 from J, leaving 15 bases between them. CDR3: CASSPDLAGYGYTF. CDR3 bases: TGTGCCAGCTCTCCGGACCTGGCGGGCTATGGCTACACCTTC.

The chain couples TRBV5-6 to TRBJ2-2; TRBD2 matches at 7 bases. Trimming cost V 3 bases and J 0 bases; bases outside gene matches: 8. The CDR3 extends over 17 amino acids. The germline CDR1 and CDR2 sequences are SGHDT and YYEEEE. The CDR3 DNA sequence: TGTGCCAGCAGCTACCACAGCGGGACGGCGAACACCGGGGAGCTGTTTTTT. It is translated as CASSYHSGTANTGELFF.

This clone showed up just a few times. The CDR3: CASSDETVGELFF. Written as DNA, the CDR3 is TGTGCCAGCAGCGACGAGACAGTCGGGGAGCTGTTTTTT. The rearrangement links TRBV9 to TRBJ2-2, with D maybe TRBD1 (5 bases). This CDR3 has 13 residues. Germline V gives CDR1 SGDLS, CDR2 YYNGEE. V dropped 3 bases and J dropped 7 bases, with 10 bases sitting between them.

V and J are TRBV10-3 and TRBJ2-7, with D possibly being TRBD1 (5 bases). Germline CDR1 and CDR2: ENHRY and SYGVKD. With 3 bases removed from V and 5 bases from J, the gap between germline ends came to 11 bases. The CDR3 has 13 amino acids. The CDR3 sequence: CAISEAGLDEQYF. The CDR3 DNA sequence: TGTGCCATCAGTGAAGCAGGGCTGGACGAGCAGTACTTC.

The J gene is TRBJ1-2, the V gene TRBV12-3 or TRBV12-4, with D possibly matching TRBD1 (6 bases). CDR3 size: 13 residues. With 3 bases removed from V and 8 bases from J, the gap between germline ends came to 13 bases. The CDR3 DNA reads TGTGCCAGCAGTTTCGCGGGGGCGCAGGGCTACACCTTC. This sequence encodes CASSFAGAQGYTF.

V and J are TRBV4-1 and TRBJ2-7; no clear D. V was clipped by 0 bases and J by 2 bases, with 11 bases between them. There are 15 residues in the CDR3. CDR1 and CDR2 from the germline V gene are MGHRA and YSYEKL. The CDR3 protein is CASSQERTPTYEQYF. The CDR3 DNA reads TGCGCCAGCAGCCAAGAAAGAACTCCAACCTACGAGCAGTACTTC.

The V gene is TRBV18, the J gene TRBJ2-5; D is unresolved. The CDR3 has 13 amino acids. V shed 3 bases and J shed 5 bases, with 10 bases lying between them. Per the germline V gene, CDR1 is KGHSH and CDR2 is LQKENI. CDR3 nucleotides: TGTGCCAGCTCACCGTTAGCTGTGGAGACCCAGTACTTC. Protein: CASSPLAVETQYF.

This chain connects TRBV2 to TRBJ2-1, with 8 bases matching TRBD2. Germline V gene sequence: CDR1 SNHLY, CDR2 FYNNEI. The CDR3 contains 15 residues. Germline trimming cut 9 bases from V and 7 bases from J; bases unmatched to any gene: 14. CDR3 DNA: TGTGCCAGTCCCCCGGCGAGCGGGGGTATAAATGAGCAGTTCTTC. This codes for CASPPASGGINEQFF.

In its sample, this clone was seen once. The chain uses TRBV27 and TRBJ2-5; D is perhaps TRBD2 (7 bases). Germline assignment: CDR1 MNHEY and CDR2 SMNVEV (reference sequence). This CDR3 region has 15 residues. The CDR3 is CPNPDRGGSQETQYF. The CDR3 nucleotides read TGTCCCAACCCGGACCGCGGGGGCTCCCAAGAGACCCAGTACTTC.

This clone was counted between two and nine times. The V and J genes are TRBV6-5 and TRBJ2-7; weak D call: TRBD1 (6 bases). CDR3 length: 15 residues. The germline gives CDR1 MNHEY, CDR2 SVGAGI. The V and J ends lost 5 bases and 0 bases respectively, with 14 bases between them. For the CDR3, the DNA is TGTGCCAGCAGTCCCGGACAGTTCAACTCCTACGAGCAGTACTTC. It translates to CASSPGQFNSYEQYF.

As to this clone: The junction departs from the called germline gene at one end, perhaps through a read error. The genes are TRBV6-6 and TRBJ1-3; maybe TRBD1 (6 bases). CDR1 MNHNY and CDR2 SVGAGI come from the germline V gene (reference sequence). The CDR3 has 14 residues. The CDR3 DNA follows: TGTGCCAGCAGTCAGACAGGTTTTGGAGACACCATATATTTT. Encoded protein: CASSQTGFGDTIYF.

The chain carries TRBV11-2 and TRBJ2-7; D is unresolved. This CDR3 comprises 16 residues. Germline CDR1 and CDR2: SGHAT and FQNNGV. Trimming stripped 0 bases from V and 2 bases from J, with 14 bases between. This CDR3 reads CASSLDGLKTTYEQYF. The CDR3 DNA is TGTGCCAGCAGCTTAGATGGGCTGAAAACGACCTACGAGCAGTACTTC.

The chain carries TRBV18 and TRBJ2-7; no clear D gene. Germline CDR1 KGHSH, CDR2 LQKENI. CDR3 size: 12 residues. The ends were cut back, 6 bases at V and 6 bases at J, with 12 bases in the middle. Here the CDR3 reads CASSASRGEQYF. The CDR3 DNA follows: TGTGCCAGCTCCGCGTCCAGAGGCGAGCAGTACTTC. The full variable domain, in which reference TRBV18 and TRBJ2-7 provide the parts outside the CDR3, is NAGVMQNPRHLVRRRGQEARLRCSPMKGHSHVYWYRQLPEEGLKFMVYLQKENIIDESGMPKERFSAEFPKEGPSILRIQQVVRGDSAAYFCASSASRGEQYFGPGTRLTVT.

The gene calls are TRBV6-5 and TRBJ2-3; 8 bases line up with TRBD2. This CDR3 has 14 residues. Trimming removed 10 bases from V and 3 bases from J; junction bases left unmatched: 9. Germline V CDR1 and CDR2: MNHEY, SVGAGI. The DNA of the CDR3 is TGTGCCACCTCATCGGGGGGGGCTACAGATACGCAGTATTTT. Protein sequence: CATSSGGATDTQYF.

The chain links TRBV7-2 to TRBJ1-2; D perhaps matches TRBD1 (5 bases). V dropped 5 bases and J dropped 4 bases, with 14 bases sitting between them. Germline loops: CDR1 SGHTA, CDR2 FQGNSA. CDR3 length equals 14 residues. The CDR3 sequence: CASSESGRGYGYTF. CDR3 DNA sequence: TGTGCCAGCAGCGAGTCCGGGAGGGGCTATGGCTACACCTTC. Together with reference TRBV7-2 and TRBJ1-2, the CDR3 gives the full variable domain: GAGVSQSPSNKVTEKGKDVELRCDPISGHTALYWYRQSLGQGLEFLIYFQGNSAPDKSGLPSDRFSAERTGGSVSTLTIQRTQQEDSAVYLCASSESGRGYGYTFGSGTRLTVV.

The DNA for the CDR3 is TGCGCCAGCAGCCAAACGACAGACATCGCTGAAAAACTGTTTTTT. Its protein product is CASSQTTDIAEKLFF. V is TRBV4-1 and J is TRBJ1-4; D is possibly TRBD1 (5 bases). This CDR3 has 15 residues. The V gene's germline CDR1 is MGHRA and CDR2 YSYEKL. Trimming left V 2 bases short and J 7 bases short, with 14 bases between.

The chain uses TRBV11-1 and TRBJ2-1, with D perhaps matching TRBD1 (6 bases). The V and J ends lost 2 bases and 3 bases respectively, with 11 bases between them. CDR3 size: 15 residues. CDR1 SGHAT and CDR2 FQDESV come from the germline V gene (reference sequence). The CDR3 protein is CASSLQGISYNEQFF. The DNA for the CDR3 is TGTGCCAGCAGCTTACAGGGGATCAGCTACAATGAGCAGTTCTTC.

Note on this clone: Different DNA sequences within this sample yield the same CDR3. The V gene is TRBV6-1, the J gene TRBJ1-2, with D unclear. Trimming took off 2 bases at V and 2 bases at J, with 6 bases between the two ends. CDR3 length: 13 amino acids. Germline assignment: CDR1 MNHNS and CDR2 SASEGT. The CDR3 is CASSERRNYGYTF. In DNA, the CDR3 is TGTGCCAGCAGTGAAAGGAGAAACTATGGCTACACCTTC.

The chain uses TRBV5-5 and TRBJ1-6, with TRBD1 as a possible D gene (6 bases). The V gene's germline CDR1 is SGHKS and CDR2 YYEKEE (reference sequence). This CDR3 is built from 14 residues. The V gene lost 4 bases and the J gene lost 9 bases, with 14 bases spanning the gap. The chain's CDR3 is CASSKDLGGSPLHF. The DNA of the CDR3 is TGTGCCAGCAGCAAGGACCTAGGGGGTTCACCCCTCCACTTT.

This chain links TRBV4-1 with TRBJ1-3, with no clear D. V was cut by 2 bases and J by 0 bases, with 2 bases left in between. Germline assignment: CDR1 MGHRA and CDR2 YSYEKL. CDR3 length equals 13 residues. In DNA form, the CDR3 reads TGCGCCAGCAGCCAACTCTCTGGAAACACCATATATTTT. Residues: CASSQLSGNTIYF.

This rearrangement joins TRBV6-1 to TRBJ2-1; TRBD1 aligns across 10 bases. The germline V gene encodes CDR1 MNHNS and CDR2 SASEGT. There are 16 residues in the CDR3. Unmatched junction bases numbered 6, after V lost 4 bases and J lost 3 bases. CDR3: CASSAGTGAGYNEQFF. The CDR3 DNA sequence: TGTGCCAGCAGTGCCGGGACAGGGGCGGGCTACAATGAGCAGTTCTTC.

The chain recombines TRBV2 with TRBJ1-5, with D possibly TRBD1 on 5 matching bases. Trimming stripped 3 bases from V and 6 bases from J, with 15 bases between. Per germline, CDR1 SNHLY and CDR2 FYNNEI. The CDR3 contains 15 residues. CDR3 amino acids: CASSEAGQGIQPQHF. The CDR3 DNA follows: TGTGCCAGCAGTGAGGCCGGGCAGGGTATTCAGCCCCAGCATTTT.

The sample holds a few counts of this clone. The chain is built from TRBV27 and TRBJ2-3, with D possibly matching TRBD1 (6 bases). Germline V gene data show CDR1 as MNHEY and CDR2 as SMNVEV (reference sequence). The CDR3 has 13 residues. V lost 6 bases and J lost 5, with 12 bases in between. This CDR3 is CASRSTGRDTQYF. CDR3 sequence (DNA): TGTGCCAGCAGATCGACAGGCAGAGATACGCAGTATTTT.

The J gene is TRBJ1-4, the V gene TRBV6-6, with a possible D match to TRBD1 (5 bases). The ends were cut back, 6 bases at V and 8 bases at J, with 13 bases in the middle. CDR1 and CDR2 from the germline V gene are MNHNY and SVGAGI (reference sequence). CDR3 size: 13 residues. The CDR3 here is CASRQGRLEKLFF. In nucleotides, the CDR3 is TGTGCCAGCAGGCAGGGCCGTTTGGAAAAACTGTTTTTT.

V gene TRBV11-2 combines with J gene TRBJ2-3, with 10 bases that match TRBD2. The CDR3 has 17 residues. The V gene end was trimmed by 8 bases and the J gene end by 1 base; junction bases not matched to a gene: 12. Germline V gene lookup returns CDR1 SGHAT and CDR2 FQNNGV. The CDR3 loop reads CASRRGSGGDGTDTQYF. The CDR3 bases are TGTGCCAGCCGCCGCGGAAGCGGGGGGGATGGCACAGATACGCAGTATTTT.

This clone appeared a single time. This chain uses TRBV30 with TRBJ2-5, with a weak D call TRBD2 (5 bases). Germline assignment: CDR1 GTSNPN and CDR2 SVGIG (reference sequence). CDR3 length: 16 residues. The V end lost 0 bases, the J end lost 0 bases, and 14 bases lay between the germline ends. CDR3 in DNA: TGTGCCTGGAGTGTTCATGCTCCGGGAAACCAAGAGACCCAGTACTTC. This encodes CAWSVHAPGNQETQYF.

V gene TRBV7-2 combines with J gene TRBJ2-3; 9 nucleotides line up with TRBD1. Unmatched junction bases numbered 6, after V lost 5 bases and J lost 0 bases. CDR3 size: 16 residues. Per germline, CDR1 SGHTA and CDR2 FQGNSA. CDR3 sequence reads: CASSGRQGGSTDTQYF. The CDR3 nucleotides are TGTGCCAGCAGCGGGAGACAGGGGGGAAGCACAGATACGCAGTATTTT.